The next 18 T cell receptor beta chains were all read from a single sample in a study of cytomegalovirus exposure and HLA in healthy donors. The study ran its PCR with 60 Vbeta and 13 Jbeta primers. Assay used: immunoSEQ multiplex PCR; TCRdb lists only in-frame clones, some missing. The data contain some 140,000 clones, 65% to 70% of them singletons. The sample was PBMCs. The receptor set was obtained from a human donor in good health.

The chain employs TRBV7-2 and TRBJ2-3; 11 bases agree with TRBD1. This CDR3 spans 14 amino acids. The ends lost 5 bases at V and 4 bases at J; junction bases unmatched: 2. The germline gives CDR1 SGHTA, CDR2 FQGNSA. The CDR3 spells CASSRDRGSDTQYF. In DNA form, the CDR3 reads TGTGCCAGCAGCCGGGACAGGGGGTCAGATACGCAGTATTTT.

This rearrangement joins TRBV19 to TRBJ1-4; 10 bases fit TRBD1. This CDR3 comprises 13 residues. Germline loops: CDR1 LNHDA, CDR2 SQIVND (reference sequence). Trimming took 9 bases from V and 8 from J; bases not matched to a gene: 6. DNA for the CDR3: TGTGCCAGCTCTGACAGGGGGCAGGAAAAACTGTTTTTT. It yields the protein CASSDRGQEKLFF.

V gene TRBV5-1 combines with J gene TRBJ1-1; tentatively, D is TRBD1 (5 bases). In germline, CDR1 is SGHRS, CDR2 YFSETQ. V lost 1 base to trimming and J lost 5 bases, with 18 bases between them. The CDR3 sequence is 16 residues long. DNA for the CDR3: TGCGCCAGCAGCTTGTTCCGGGGGAATATTCGGACTGAAGCTTTCTTT. Encoded protein: CASSLFRGNIRTEAFF.

The chain links TRBV5-1 to TRBJ2-5; TRBD1 is a possible D gene (9 bases). This CDR3 is 15 amino acids long. CDR1 is SGHRS, CDR2 YFSETQ, per germline. V was shortened by 5 bases and J by 2 bases, with 16 bases between the two germline ends. The CDR3 sequence is CASRSGGTGQETQYF. The CDR3 DNA reads as TGCGCCAGCAGATCGGGGGGGACAGGGCAAGAGACCCAGTACTTC.

The chain links TRBV9 to TRBJ2-6; 7 bases agree with TRBD1. The CDR3 is 18 residues long. V dropped 0 bases and J dropped 2; count of bases not matched to a gene: 8. Germline V lookup: CDR1 SGDLS, CDR2 YYNGEE. DNA of the CDR3: TGTGCCAGCAGCGTAGCTGACAGGGTTTCGACTGGGGCCAACGTCCTGACTTTC. As protein: CASSVADRVSTGANVLTF.

The J gene is TRBJ1-4, the V gene TRBV5-6, with 7 bases lining up with TRBD1. The CDR3 has 14 residues. Germline V gene lookup returns CDR1 SGHDT and CDR2 YYEEEE. V gave up 4 bases and J gave up 7 bases; unmatched junction bases: 7. The CDR3 reads CASSRQGLIEKLFF. The DNA for the CDR3 is TGTGCCAGCAGCCGACAGGGATTGATTGAAAAACTGTTTTTT.

This clone has more than one count but fewer than ten. The chain is built from TRBV18 and TRBJ1-1; 9 bases are shared with TRBD1. The length of the CDR3 is 16 residues. Germline V lookup: CDR1 KGHSH, CDR2 LQKENI. Germline trimming cut 3 bases from V and 0 bases from J; bases unmatched to any gene: 5. The CDR3 here is CASSPSGTGLNTEAFF. In DNA form, the CDR3 reads TGTGCCAGCTCACCTTCCGGGACAGGGCTGAACACTGAAGCTTTCTTT.

The V and J genes are TRBV2 and TRBJ2-7, with D maybe TRBD1 (5 bases). In germline, CDR1 is SNHLY, CDR2 FYNNEI. Trimming removed 4 bases from V and 3 bases from J, with 10 bases in between. The length of the CDR3 is 13 residues. CDR3 residues: CASSVGHGYEQYF. DNA for the CDR3: TGTGCCAGCAGTGTCGGACATGGCTACGAGCAGTACTTC.

This clone was detected only once. The chain couples TRBV6-6 to TRBJ2-5; possible D gene TRBD1, 7 bases. This CDR3 comprises 15 residues. Trimming pared 4 bases from V and 7 bases from J, leaving 19 bases between. Germline V gives CDR1 MNHNY, CDR2 SVGAGI (reference sequence). CDR3 coding DNA: TGTGCCAGCAGTTCGCAGCAGGGGGGAAGGGGGACCCAGTACTTC. Its protein product is CASSSQQGGRGTQYF.

This chain connects TRBV6-4 to TRBJ2-5, with 8 bases fitting TRBD2. Germline CDR1 is MRHNA and CDR2 is SNTAGT. The CDR3 is 16 amino acids. With V trimmed by 3 bases and J by 4 bases, 10 bases remained unmatched. The CDR3 bases are TGTGCCAGCAGTGAAACGGGGGGAAGCGGGAGAGAGACCCAGTACTTC. Translating gives CASSETGGSGRETQYF.

The V and J genes are TRBV2 and TRBJ2-3, with 10 bases identical to TRBD2. CDR3 length equals 14 residues. V shed 2 bases, J shed 5 bases, and the junction held 1 base outside the gene matches. Looked up from germline, CDR1 is SNHLY and CDR2 is FYNNEI. In DNA, the CDR3 is TGTGCCAGCAGTGAACGGACTAGCGGAGATACGCAGTATTTT. It translates to CASSERTSGDTQYF.

This clone showed up just once. The V and J genes are TRBV4-2 and TRBJ2-5, with TRBD1 matching over 7 bases. The J call is doubtful: the DNA matches TRBJ2-7 better. This CDR3 is 19 amino acids long. CDR1 and CDR2 from the germline V gene are LGHNA and YNFKEQ. CDR3 residues: CASSQDSNPLGDSSYEQYF. CDR3 nucleotides: TGTGCCAGCAGCCAAGACTCCAACCCTCTGGGGGACAGCTCCTACGAGCAGTACTTC.

The chain recombines TRBV7-2 with TRBJ2-5, with 7 bases lining up with TRBD1. The V and J ends lost 8 bases and 5 bases, in that order; junction bases with no gene match: 11. Germline V gene lookup returns CDR1 SGHTA and CDR2 FQGNSA. The CDR3 consists of 14 residues. This CDR3 is CASGQDSYRETQYF. CDR3 DNA: TGTGCCAGCGGACAGGACTCGTACAGGGAGACCCAGTACTTC.

The J gene is TRBJ2-7, the V gene TRBV7-9; 7 positions match TRBD1. Trimming cost V 5 bases and J 2 bases; bases outside gene matches: 6. This CDR3 spans 14 amino acids. Germline V gene sequence: CDR1 SEHNR, CDR2 FQNEAQ (reference sequence). The CDR3 region has the DNA TGTGCCAGCAGCCCCTGGACAGGTACCTACGAGCAGTACTTC. Translated: CASSPWTGTYEQYF.

The V gene is TRBV5-1, the J gene TRBJ2-1, with 13 bases matching TRBD2. CDR3 size: 14 residues. Germline assignment: CDR1 SGHRS and CDR2 YFSETQ. V shed 3 bases, J shed 10 bases, and the junction held 4 bases outside the gene matches. The CDR3 bases are TGCGCCAGCAGCTCGTCGACTAGCGGGAGGGAGCAGTTCTTC. Amino acids: CASSSSTSGREQFF.

The V and J genes are TRBV7-2 and TRBJ2-7; D is perhaps TRBD2 (5 bases). Trimming removed 0 bases from V and 3 bases from J, with 9 bases in between. Germline V gives CDR1 SGHTA, CDR2 FQGNSA. The CDR3 consists of 14 residues. CDR3 residues: CASSLAGSGYEQYF. The DNA of the CDR3 is TGTGCCAGCAGCTTAGCGGGGAGTGGCTACGAGCAGTACTTC.

In this sample, this clone turned up a few times. This rearrangement joins TRBV4-3 to TRBJ2-1; 11 bases agree with TRBD2. The CDR3 runs to 18 residues. V lost 0 bases, J lost 5 bases, and 9 bases stayed unmatched. From germline, CDR1 is LGHNA and CDR2 YSLEER. DNA of the CDR3: TGCGCCAGCAGCCAAGAGGGTGGGACTAGCGGAGCTAACAATGAGCAGTTCTTC. Translating gives CASSQEGGTSGANNEQFF.

This clone showed up just a few times. The V call is TRBV6-5, the J call TRBJ2-5, with D perhaps matching TRBD2 (6 bases). CDR3 length equals 16 residues. The germline V and J ends were trimmed by 0 bases and 6 bases, with 17 bases remaining between them. The V gene's germline CDR1 is MNHEY and CDR2 SVGAGI. The CDR3 sequence is CASSYSGSRGLKTQYF. Here the CDR3 DNA reads TGTGCCAGCAGTTACTCGGGGTCTCGGGGGTTGAAGACCCAGTACTTC.